One sample yielded the 32 T cell receptor beta chains listed below, sequenced in a study of human T cells and chemical hapten exposure. The time point here: pre-sensitization, week 0. Treatment given: therapeutic diphenylcyclopropenone sensitization with weekly scalp DPC. MiXCR, run by TCRdb on the RACE reads, gives a single entry per CDR3 protein. Of some 110,000 distinct CDR3 sequences listed, 9.5% to 15% are singletons. The sample here was whole blood, taken in connection with sensitization to the hapten diphenylcyclopropenone (DPC). The source of these receptors is a woman aged 45-65 years with alopecia areata. Some clones in this sample may be carry-over from other donors' samples.

This clonotype was observed a few times. The chain couples TRBV4-3 to TRBJ2-3, with D unresolved. Per germline, CDR1 LGHNA and CDR2 YSLEER. The CDR3 is 15 amino acids. Trimming left V 0 bases short and J 3 bases short, with 10 bases between. The CDR3 reads CASSQDNYRTDTQYF. CDR3 sequence (DNA): TGCGCCAGCAGCCAAGATAATTACCGGACAGATACGCAGTATTTT.

This clonotype occurred a few times. The CDR3 is CSVESGEETQYF. In nucleotides, the CDR3 is TGCAGCGTCGAGAGCGGGGAAGAGACCCAGTACTTC. This chain connects TRBV29-1 to TRBJ2-5, with 7 bases identical to TRBD2. V dropped 6 bases and J dropped 3; count of bases not matched to a gene: 4. The CDR3 extends over 12 amino acids. The germline CDR1 and CDR2 sequences are SQVTM and ANQGSEA. Together with reference TRBV29-1 and TRBJ2-5, the CDR3 gives the full variable domain: SAVISQKPSRDICQRGTSLTIQCQVDSQVTMMFWYRQQPGQSLTLIATANQGSEATYESGFVIDKFPISRPNLTFSTLTVSNMSPEDSSIYLCSVESGEETQYFGPGTRLLVL.

This clonotype was seen more than once but under ten times. The chain recombines TRBV11-1 with TRBJ2-4; no clear D gene. CDR1 SGHAT and CDR2 FQDESV come from the germline V gene (reference sequence). The V end lost 3 bases, the J end lost 2 bases, and 8 bases lay between the germline ends. There are 14 residues in the CDR3. The CDR3 DNA is TGTGCCAGCAGCTTGACCCAGACCAAAAACATTCAGTACTTC. Translated: CASSLTQTKNIQYF. The full variable domain, its missing parts supplied by reference TRBV11-1 and TRBJ2-4, is EAEVAQSPRYKITEKSQAVAFWCDPISGHATLYWYRQILGQGPELLVQFQDESVVDDSQLPKDRFSAERLKGVDSTLKIQPAELGDSAMYLCASSLTQTKNIQYFGAGTRLSVL.

This clonotype was detected ten times or more. The genes are TRBV7-9 and TRBJ1-5; a possible D gene is TRBD1 (5 bases). The germline V gene has CDR1 SEHNR and CDR2 FQNEAQ (reference sequence). CDR3 length: 12 amino acids. Trimming stripped 4 bases from V and 9 bases from J, with 10 bases between. The CDR3 spells CASSSPTGPQHF. The CDR3 coding sequence is TGTGCCAGCAGCTCCCCTACAGGGCCCCAGCATTTT.

The CDR3 sequence: CASSLVWARETQYF. Written as DNA, the CDR3 is TGTGCCAGCAGTTTGGTTTGGGCGCGAGAGACCCAGTACTTC. V and J are TRBV28 and TRBJ2-5; D gene unclear. Germline CDR1 MDHEN, CDR2 SYDVKM. Trimming stripped 3 bases from V and 4 bases from J, with 12 bases between. The CDR3 runs 14 residues.

The J gene is TRBJ2-7, the V gene TRBV11-2; D may be TRBD1 (6 bases). This CDR3 has 17 residues. Trimming shortened V by 5 bases and J by 0 bases, and 20 bases separated the two germline ends. Germline assignment: CDR1 SGHAT and CDR2 FQNNGV. The CDR3 nucleotides read TGTGCCAGCAGCAAAAACATACAGGGTTTTAACTCCTACGAGCAGTACTTC. This gives the protein CASSKNIQGFNSYEQYF.

This chain uses TRBV19 with TRBJ2-1, with 12 bases identical to TRBD2. J was trimmed by 2 bases and V by 7 bases; bases with no gene match: 12. The CDR3 totals 18 residues. CDR1 is LNHDA and CDR2 is SQIVND in the germline V gene (reference sequence). The CDR3 sequence: CASIGPLAGGDPYNEQFF. The CDR3 nucleotides are TGTGCCAGTATAGGCCCCCTAGCGGGGGGGGATCCCTACAATGAGCAGTTCTTC.

This clonotype was observed a handful of times. This chain links TRBV11-2 with TRBJ2-2; D is unresolved. The CDR3 has 13 residues. V lost 0 bases and J 4 bases, leaving 3 bases between the germline ends. Germline V gives CDR1 SGHAT, CDR2 FQNNGV. DNA of the CDR3: TGTGCCAGCAGCTTAGATATCACCGGGGAGCTGTTTTTT. Its translation: CASSLDITGELFF.

In this sample, this clonotype turned up a few times. The rearrangement links TRBV28 to TRBJ1-5; D may be TRBD1 (5 bases). The CDR3 spans 11 residues. Germline-derived CDR1 and CDR2 are MDHEN and SYDVKM. Trimming pared 5 bases from V and 12 bases from J, leaving 11 bases between. In nucleotides, the CDR3 is TGTGCCAGCAGTCGTCGACAGTTCCAGCATTTT. It yields the protein CASSRRQFQHF.

This chain links TRBV28 with TRBJ2-5, with 7 bases identical to TRBD1. The germline gives CDR1 MDHEN, CDR2 SYDVKM. Germline trimming cut 5 bases from V and 1 base from J; bases unmatched to any gene: 7. The CDR3 runs to 15 residues. The CDR3 is CASSHGQDRQETQYF. The CDR3 DNA follows: TGTGCCAGCAGTCACGGACAGGACCGCCAAGAGACCCAGTACTTC.

This clonotype was counted at least ten times. The chain is built from TRBV2 and TRBJ1-6, with a possible D match to TRBD1 (5 bases). This CDR3 is 14 amino acids long. Germline lookup yields CDR1 SNHLY and CDR2 FYNNEI. Trimming removed 3 bases from V and 6 bases from J, with 9 bases in between. CDR3 in amino acids: CASSEGTLNSPLHF. CDR3 coding DNA: TGTGCCAGCAGTGAGGGGACCCTTAATTCACCCCTCCACTTT.

This clonotype turned up a few times. The chain combines TRBV2 with TRBJ1-1; unclear D gene. The germline CDR1 and CDR2 sequences are SNHLY and FYNNEI. The length of the CDR3 is 14 residues. V lost 3 bases, J lost 1 base, and 9 bases lay in between. The CDR3 sequence: CASSERGQNTEAFF. CDR3 nucleotides: TGTGCCAGCAGTGAGCGTGGGCAGAACACTGAAGCTTTCTTT.

This clonotype was counted between two and nine times. V gene TRBV6-5 combines with J gene TRBJ1-3, with D possibly TRBD1 on 5 matching bases. The CDR3 is 15 residues long. The germline V gene encodes CDR1 MNHEY and CDR2 SVGAGI. V lost 5 bases and J lost 4, with 15 bases in between. The CDR3 sequence is CASSQAGRGGNTIYF. CDR3 coding DNA: TGTGCCAGCAGTCAGGCCGGGAGGGGCGGAAACACCATATATTTT.

The CDR3 spells CASSQDYGQGREQYF. The DNA for the CDR3 is TGTGCCAGCAGCCAAGATTACGGACAGGGGAGAGAGCAGTACTTC. V usage is TRBV4-2 and J usage is TRBJ2-7; 9 nucleotides agree with TRBD1. The germline V gene encodes CDR1 LGHNA and CDR2 YNFKEQ. With V trimmed by 0 bases and J by 7 bases, 7 bases remained unmatched. The CDR3 length is 15 residues.

The chain is built from TRBV6-2 or TRBV6-3 and TRBJ1-6, with D unresolved. Germline values: CDR1 MNHEY, CDR2 SVGEGT. The germline V and J ends were trimmed by 6 bases and 8 bases, with 8 bases remaining between them. The length of the CDR3 is 12 residues. The CDR3 spells CASSGLYSPLHF. CDR3 in DNA: TGTGCCAGCAGCGGCCTTTATTCACCCCTCCACTTT.

This clonotype was observed a handful of times. In DNA form, the CDR3 reads TGTGCCAGCAGCCTGGGACAGGCTGACACTGAAGCTTTCTTT. The encoded protein is CASSLGQADTEAFF. V and J are TRBV5-4 and TRBJ1-1, with 8 bases identical to TRBD1. Germline values: CDR1 SGHNT, CDR2 YYREEE (reference sequence). CDR3 length: 14 amino acids. With V trimmed by 4 bases and J by 3 bases, 5 bases remained unmatched.

The J gene is TRBJ2-3, the V gene TRBV7-9; no firm D call. The V end was cut by 5 bases, the J end by 3 bases, with 9 bases between. The CDR3 spans 13 residues. Germline CDR1 is SEHNR and CDR2 is FQNEAQ (reference sequence). As DNA, the CDR3 is TGTGCCAGCAGCCCAAGCGCGACAGATACGCAGTATTTT. It yields the protein CASSPSATDTQYF.

There are a few counts of this clonotype. The rearrangement links TRBV4-3 to TRBJ2-7; the D gene is possibly TRBD1 (6 bases). The germline CDR1 and CDR2 sequences are LGHNA and YSLEER. V was clipped by 1 base and J by 3 bases, with 22 bases between them. CDR3 size: 18 residues. The CDR3 spells CASSQVPAVTGSSYEQYF. CDR3 DNA sequence: TGCGCCAGCAGCCAAGTACCCGCCGTAACAGGGTCGAGCTACGAGCAGTACTTC.

This clonotype showed up many times. The CDR3 loop reads CASSLARTVNNEQFF. The DNA for the CDR3 is TGTGCCAGCAGCTTGGCGAGGACAGTCAACAATGAGCAGTTCTTC. This chain links TRBV5-4 with TRBJ2-1; weak D call: TRBD1 (6 bases). The CDR3 runs 15 residues. Trimming left V 0 bases short and J 5 bases short, with 12 bases between. CDR1 is SGHNT, CDR2 YYREEE, per germline (reference sequence).

This clonotype came up a few times. The chain uses TRBV11-1 and TRBJ2-2, with a weak D call TRBD2 (6 bases). V shed 4 bases and J shed 1 base, with 10 bases lying between them. Germline V gene lookup returns CDR1 SGHAT and CDR2 FQDESV (reference sequence). CDR3 length equals 15 residues. CDR3 region: CASSYGLQNTGELFF. CDR3 bases: TGTGCCAGCAGCTACGGACTACAGAACACCGGGGAGCTGTTTTTT.

This clonotype appeared many times. V is TRBV7-8 and J is TRBJ2-7; D call uncertain. Germline-derived CDR1 and CDR2 are SGHVS and FQNEAQ. Between the trimmed V and J ends, which lost 4 bases and 5 bases, there was a span of 12 bases. The CDR3 has 13 residues. The CDR3 nucleotides read TGTGCCAGCAGCTCCCGCGGCAGGCACGAGCAGTACTTC. The encoded protein is CASSSRGRHEQYF.

This clonotype was picked up a small number of times. The CDR3 bases are TGCGCCAGCATCCCATCAGCGGGAGTGACCGGGGAGCTGTTTTTT. Residues: CASIPSAGVTGELFF. The gene calls are TRBV5-1 and TRBJ2-2; 8 bases fit TRBD2. Germline lookup yields CDR1 SGHRS and CDR2 YFSETQ. V lost 6 bases to trimming and J lost 5 bases; unmatched junction nucleotides: 9. The CDR3 is 15 residues long.

A few counts support this clonotype. The V call is TRBV5-1, the J call TRBJ1-5; D remains ambiguous. The germline CDR1 and CDR2 sequences are SGHRS and YFSETQ. The CDR3 is 13 residues long. The V end was cut by 0 bases, the J end by 5 bases, with 6 bases between. The CDR3 is CASSLAFDQPQHF. The CDR3 DNA reads as TGCGCCAGCAGCTTGGCATTTGATCAGCCCCAGCATTTT.

The rearrangement links TRBV2 to TRBJ2-4; D remains unclear. CDR3 length: 13 amino acids. Germline CDR1 is SNHLY and CDR2 is FYNNEI. V was pared by 2 bases and J by 7 bases, with 9 bases between. The CDR3 here is CASSENDVNIQYF. The CDR3, as DNA: TGTGCCAGCAGTGAAAACGACGTCAACATTCAGTACTTC.

This clonotype occurred many times. This sequence joins TRBV3-1 and TRBJ1-2; unclear D gene. Trimming pared 2 bases from V and 8 bases from J, leaving 6 bases between. The germline V gene has CDR1 LGHDT and CDR2 YNNKEL (reference sequence). CDR3 length: 11 residues. The DNA for the CDR3 is TGTGCCAGCAGCCAACAAAAGGGCTACACCTTC. Amino acids: CASSQQKGYTF.

V is TRBV4-1 and J is TRBJ1-4; D is unresolved. V was trimmed by 0 bases and J by 8 bases, leaving 7 bases between them. Germline CDR1 is MGHRA and CDR2 is YSYEKL. The CDR3 contains 13 residues. This chain's CDR3 is CASSQDRLEKLFF. The CDR3 region has the DNA TGCGCCAGCAGCCAAGATCGTTTAGAAAAACTGTTTTTT.

This clonotype came up a few times. V and J are TRBV12-3 or TRBV12-4 and TRBJ1-2; 8 positions match TRBD1. The CDR3 is 15 amino acids. Unmatched junction bases numbered 8, after V lost 5 bases and J lost 3 bases. CDR3 nucleotide sequence: TGTGCCAGCAGTGCGACCAGGGGGCGAGACTATGGCTACACCTTC. It encodes CASSATRGRDYGYTF.

The CDR3 reads CASSLGASGIKEQFF. The CDR3 DNA reads TGCGCCAGCAGCTTGGGGGCTAGCGGGATAAAAGAGCAGTTCTTC. This chain uses TRBV5-1 with TRBJ2-1, with TRBD2 matching 9 bases. In germline, CDR1 is SGHRS, CDR2 YFSETQ. Trimming at V came to 0 bases and at J to 10 bases, leaving 8 bases not matched to a gene. The CDR3 is 15 amino acids.

J is TRBJ1-5 and V is TRBV7-9, with D uncertain. Germline loops: CDR1 SEHNR, CDR2 FQNEAQ (reference sequence). Trimming removed 5 bases at V and 4 bases at J, with 15 bases between. The CDR3 has 15 amino acids. CDR3 sequence reads: CASSRDAVRNQPQHF. The CDR3 DNA sequence: TGTGCCAGCAGCAGAGACGCAGTTAGGAATCAGCCCCAGCATTTT.

The chain has TRBV14 and TRBJ2-2; D is possibly TRBD1 (5 bases). The germline gives CDR1 SGHDN, CDR2 FVKESK. Trimming removed 1 base from V and 9 bases from J, with 12 bases in between. The length of the CDR3 is 14 residues. CDR3 amino acids: CASSQGTGPRELFF. Written as DNA, the CDR3 is TGTGCCAGCAGCCAAGGAACAGGCCCCAGGGAGCTGTTTTTT.

This clonotype was observed a handful of times. The V and J genes are TRBV6-5 and TRBJ2-7, with a weak D call TRBD1 (6 bases). The V and J ends lost 6 bases and 8 bases respectively, with 11 bases between them. The CDR3 runs 11 residues. Germline V gene data show CDR1 as MNHEY and CDR2 as SVGAGI. The CDR3 here is CASSQGRKQYF. DNA for the CDR3: TGTGCCAGCAGCCAGGGGCGTAAGCAGTACTTC.

This clonotype was observed a few times. The J gene is TRBJ1-6, the V gene TRBV6-5; D is perhaps TRBD1 (5 bases). The CDR3 consists of 14 residues. The germline V and J ends were trimmed by 2 bases and 9 bases, with 11 bases remaining between them. Germline V gene data show CDR1 as MNHEY and CDR2 as SVGAGI. CDR3 sequence reads: CASSYGGTASPLHF. In nucleotides, the CDR3 is TGTGCCAGCAGTTACGGCGGGACCGCTTCACCCCTCCACTTT.